One sample yielded the 3 T cell receptor beta chains listed below, sequenced in a study of blood T cell repertoires in COVID-19. Using immunoSEQ multiplex PCR, the repertoire was profiled, and TCRdb retains in-frame clones only, with some absent. The data contain approximately 44,000 clones, 89% of them singletons. Source material: peripheral blood. The receptors come from a woman older than 75 with acute or convalescent COVID-19.

This CDR3 is CASSQSGGPYNEQFF. The CDR3, as DNA: TGTGCCAGCAGCCAAAGCGGGGGGCCTTACAATGAGCAGTTCTTC. V is TRBV11-2 and J is TRBJ2-1; the match to TRBD2 covers 9 bases. CDR3 length: 15 residues. CDR1 SGHAT and CDR2 FQNNGV come from the germline V gene. The trim removed 5 bases at V and 4 bases at J, leaving 6 bases unmatched.

The rearrangement links TRBV3-1 (or the pseudogene TRBV3-2) to TRBJ2-6, with D hard to call. Trimming took 2 bases from V and 0 from J, leaving 5 bases between them. Germline loops: CDR1 LGHDT, CDR2 YNNKEL (reference sequence). There are 15 residues in the CDR3. This CDR3 is CASSQSSSGANVLTF. In DNA, the CDR3 is TGTGCCAGCAGCCAATCCAGCTCTGGGGCCAACGTCCTGACTTTC.

This sequence joins TRBV27 and TRBJ1-6, with 8 bases aligning to TRBD1. The CDR3 length is 14 residues. Germline CDR1 is MNHEY and CDR2 is SMNVEV (reference sequence). J lost 5 bases, V lost 8 bases, and 5 bases had no gene match. Here the CDR3 DNA reads TGTGCCAGCTGCACAGGGGGAGATAATTCACCCCTCCACTTT. It is translated as CASCTGGDNSPLHF.